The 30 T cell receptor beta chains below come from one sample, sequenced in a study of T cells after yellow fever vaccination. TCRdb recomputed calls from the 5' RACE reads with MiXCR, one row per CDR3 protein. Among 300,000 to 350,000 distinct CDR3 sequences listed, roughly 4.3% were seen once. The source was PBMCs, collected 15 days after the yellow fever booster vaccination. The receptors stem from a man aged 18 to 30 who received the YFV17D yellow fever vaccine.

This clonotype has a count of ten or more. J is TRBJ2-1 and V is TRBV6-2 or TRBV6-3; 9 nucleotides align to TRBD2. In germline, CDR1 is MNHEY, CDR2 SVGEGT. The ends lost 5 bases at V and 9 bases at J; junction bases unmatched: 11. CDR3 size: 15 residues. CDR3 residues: CASSGAGGPSSEQFF. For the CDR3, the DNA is TGTGCCAGCAGTGGGGCGGGGGGGCCTTCTAGTGAGCAGTTCTTC.

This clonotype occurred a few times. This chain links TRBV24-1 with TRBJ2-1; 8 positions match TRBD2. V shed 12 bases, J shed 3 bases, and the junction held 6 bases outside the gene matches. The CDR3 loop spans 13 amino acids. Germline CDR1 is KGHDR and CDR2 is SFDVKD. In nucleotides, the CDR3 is TGTGCCGCCGGGACTAGTAACTACAATGAGCAGTTCTTC. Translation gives CAAGTSNYNEQFF.

CDR3 region: CASTERGAVGELFF. DNA of the CDR3: TGTGCCAGTACCGAGAGGGGGGCCGTCGGGGAGCTGTTTTTT. This rearrangement joins TRBV2 to TRBJ2-2, with D perhaps TRBD1 or TRBD2 (6 bases each). CDR1 SNHLY and CDR2 FYNNEI come from the germline V gene. The CDR3 runs to 14 residues. V gave up 9 bases and J gave up 7 bases, with 18 bases separating them.

Here the CDR3 DNA reads TGTGCCAGCAGGCACCTCGACGGTAGCTCCTACAATGAGCAGTTCTTC. Translation gives CASRHLDGSSYNEQFF. The chain has TRBV7-9 and TRBJ2-1; no definite D call. CDR1 SEHNR and CDR2 FQNEAQ come from the germline V gene (reference sequence). The CDR3 loop spans 16 amino acids. The ends were cut back, 6 bases at V and 0 bases at J, with 15 bases in the middle.

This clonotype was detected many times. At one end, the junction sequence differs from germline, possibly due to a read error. CDR3 loop: CASSELGDARRQFF. CDR3 DNA: TGTGCTAGCAGCGAGCTAGGGGACGCGAGGCGGCAGTTCTTC. V usage is TRBV7-7 and J usage is TRBJ2-1; the D call may be TRBD1 or TRBD2 (5 bases each). This CDR3 is built from 14 residues. Per the germline V gene, CDR1 is SSHAT and CDR2 is FNYEAQ (reference sequence). Supplemented by reference TRBV7-7 and TRBJ2-1, the full variable domain reads GAGVSQSPRYKVTKRGQDVTLRCDPISSHATLYWYQQALGQGPEFLTYFNYEAQPDKSGLPSDRFSAERPEGSISTLTIQRTEQRDSAMYRCASSELGDARRQFFGPGTRLTVL.

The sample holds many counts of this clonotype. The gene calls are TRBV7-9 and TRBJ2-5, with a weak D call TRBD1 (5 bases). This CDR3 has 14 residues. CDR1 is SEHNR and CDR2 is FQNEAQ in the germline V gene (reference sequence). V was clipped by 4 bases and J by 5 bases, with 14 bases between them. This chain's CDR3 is CASSSPSTEETQYF. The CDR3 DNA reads TGTGCCAGCAGCTCTCCGTCGACAGAGGAGACCCAGTACTTC.

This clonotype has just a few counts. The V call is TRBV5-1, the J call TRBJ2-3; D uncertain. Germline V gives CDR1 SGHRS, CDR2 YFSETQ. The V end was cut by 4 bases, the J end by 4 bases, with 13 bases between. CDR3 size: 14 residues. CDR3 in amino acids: CASSIAGRADTQYF. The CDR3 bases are TGCGCCAGCAGCATAGCCGGTAGGGCAGATACGCAGTATTTT.

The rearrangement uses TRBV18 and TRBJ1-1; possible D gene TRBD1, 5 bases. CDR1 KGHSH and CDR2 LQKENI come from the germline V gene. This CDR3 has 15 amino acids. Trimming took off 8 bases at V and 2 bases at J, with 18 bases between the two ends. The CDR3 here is CASQRGGRRNTEAFF. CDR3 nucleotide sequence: TGTGCCAGCCAAAGGGGAGGTCGTAGAAACACTGAAGCTTTCTTT.

The CDR3 loop is CASSLAADRGIGEQFF. CDR3 DNA sequence: TGTGCCAGCAGCTTAGCGGCGGACAGGGGGATTGGGGAGCAGTTCTTC. The genes are TRBV11-1 and TRBJ2-1; 10 nucleotides agree with TRBD1. Germline CDR1 and CDR2: SGHAT and FQDESV (reference sequence). The CDR3 loop spans 16 amino acids. V was pared by 0 bases and J by 10 bases, with 9 bases of the junction left unmatched.

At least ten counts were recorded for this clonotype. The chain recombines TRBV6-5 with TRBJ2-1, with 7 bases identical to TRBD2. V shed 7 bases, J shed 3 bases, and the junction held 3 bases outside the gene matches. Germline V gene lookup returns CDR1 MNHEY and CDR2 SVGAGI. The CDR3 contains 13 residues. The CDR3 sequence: CASKRDYYNEQFF. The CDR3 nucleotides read TGTGCCAGCAAACGGGACTACTACAATGAGCAGTTCTTC.

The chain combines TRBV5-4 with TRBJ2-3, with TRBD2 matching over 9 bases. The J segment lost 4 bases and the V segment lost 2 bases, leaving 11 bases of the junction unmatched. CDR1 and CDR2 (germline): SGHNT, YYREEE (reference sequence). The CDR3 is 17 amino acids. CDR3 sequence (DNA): TGTGCCAGCAGCTTCGGTTCGCGGGGGGGCGGGGCAGATACGCAGTATTTT. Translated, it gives CASSFGSRGGGADTQYF. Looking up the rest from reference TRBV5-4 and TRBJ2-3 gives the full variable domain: ETGVTQSPTHLIKTRGQQVTLRCSSQSGHNTVSWYQQALGQGPQFIFQYYREEENGRGNFPPRFSGLQFPNYSSELNVNALELDDSALYLCASSFGSRGGGADTQYFGPGTRLTVL.

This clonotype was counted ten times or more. The DNA of the CDR3 is TGCGCCAGCAGCCAAACGACCACCGGGGAGCTGTTTTTT. Protein product: CASSQTTTGELFF. This rearrangement joins TRBV4-1 to TRBJ2-2, with no clear D. The V and J ends lost 2 bases and 4 bases respectively, with 5 bases between them. Germline-derived CDR1 and CDR2 are MGHRA and YSYEKL. This CDR3 region has 13 residues.

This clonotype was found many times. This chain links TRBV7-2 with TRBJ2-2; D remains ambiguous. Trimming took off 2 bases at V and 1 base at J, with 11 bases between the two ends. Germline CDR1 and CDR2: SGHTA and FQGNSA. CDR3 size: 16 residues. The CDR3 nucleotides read TGTGCCAGCAGCTTAATGCGTCTAGAGAACACCGGGGAGCTGTTTTTT. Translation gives CASSLMRLENTGELFF.

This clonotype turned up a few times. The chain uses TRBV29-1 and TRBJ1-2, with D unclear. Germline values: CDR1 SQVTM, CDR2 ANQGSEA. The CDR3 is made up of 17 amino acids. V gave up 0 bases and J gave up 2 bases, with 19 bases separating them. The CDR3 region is CSVEDVIGEPMNYGYTF. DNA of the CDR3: TGCAGCGTTGAAGATGTCATAGGCGAACCAATGAACTATGGCTACACCTTC.

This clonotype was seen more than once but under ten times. The CDR3 DNA reads TGCGCCAGCAGCCCTGGAGGGGAGGACTATGGCTACACCTTC. Its translation: CASSPGGEDYGYTF. The chain couples TRBV5-1 to TRBJ1-2, with D possibly being TRBD1 (5 bases). Germline V gives CDR1 SGHRS, CDR2 YFSETQ. The V end lost 4 bases, the J end lost 3 bases, and 13 bases lay between the germline ends. There are 14 residues in the CDR3.

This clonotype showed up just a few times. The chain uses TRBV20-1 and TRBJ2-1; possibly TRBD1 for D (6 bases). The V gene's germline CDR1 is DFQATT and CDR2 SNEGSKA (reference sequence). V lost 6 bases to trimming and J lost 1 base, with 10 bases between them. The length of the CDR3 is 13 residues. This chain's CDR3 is CSAGHRSYNEQFF. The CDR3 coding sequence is TGCAGTGCGGGACACAGATCCTACAATGAGCAGTTCTTC.

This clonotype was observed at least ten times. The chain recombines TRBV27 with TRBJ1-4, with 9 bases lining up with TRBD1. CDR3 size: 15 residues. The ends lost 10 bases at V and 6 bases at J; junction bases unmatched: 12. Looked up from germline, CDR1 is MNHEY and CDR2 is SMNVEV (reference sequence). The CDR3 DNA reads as TGTGCCACCGCGTTTCAACAGGGGGCGTATGAAAAACTGTTTTTT. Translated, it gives CATAFQQGAYEKLFF.

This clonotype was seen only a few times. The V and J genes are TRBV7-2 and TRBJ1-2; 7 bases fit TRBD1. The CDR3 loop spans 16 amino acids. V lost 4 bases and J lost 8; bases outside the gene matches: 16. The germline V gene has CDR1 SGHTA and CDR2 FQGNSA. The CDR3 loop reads CASSSLGQDRTKGYTF. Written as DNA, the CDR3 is TGTGCCAGCAGCTCCTTGGGCCAGGACAGGACGAAAGGCTACACCTTC.

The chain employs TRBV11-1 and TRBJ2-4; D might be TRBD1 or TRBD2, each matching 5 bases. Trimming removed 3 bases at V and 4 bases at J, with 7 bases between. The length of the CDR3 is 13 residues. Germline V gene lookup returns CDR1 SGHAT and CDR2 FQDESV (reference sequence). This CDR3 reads CASSLGEKNIQYF. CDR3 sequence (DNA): TGTGCCAGCAGCTTGGGGGAAAAAAACATTCAGTACTTC.

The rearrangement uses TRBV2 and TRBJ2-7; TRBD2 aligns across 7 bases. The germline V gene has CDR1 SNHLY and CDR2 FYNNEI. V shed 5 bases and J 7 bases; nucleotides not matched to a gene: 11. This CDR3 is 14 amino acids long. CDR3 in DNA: TGTGCCAGCAGTCAGACTAACGGGGGGAGTGAGCAGTACTTC. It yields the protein CASSQTNGGSEQYF.

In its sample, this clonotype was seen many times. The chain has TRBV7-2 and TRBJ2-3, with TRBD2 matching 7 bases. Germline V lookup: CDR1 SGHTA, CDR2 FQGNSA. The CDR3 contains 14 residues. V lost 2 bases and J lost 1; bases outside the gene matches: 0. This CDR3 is CASSLTSGTDTQYF. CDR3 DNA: TGTGCCAGCAGCTTAACTAGCGGCACAGATACGCAGTATTTT.

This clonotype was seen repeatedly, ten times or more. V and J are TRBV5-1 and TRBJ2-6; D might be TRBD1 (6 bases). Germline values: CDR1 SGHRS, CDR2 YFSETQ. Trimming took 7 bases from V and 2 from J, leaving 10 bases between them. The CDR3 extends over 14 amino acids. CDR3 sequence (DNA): TGCGCCAGCCTACAGGGCGCTGGGGCCAACGTCCTGACTTTC. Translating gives CASLQGAGANVLTF.

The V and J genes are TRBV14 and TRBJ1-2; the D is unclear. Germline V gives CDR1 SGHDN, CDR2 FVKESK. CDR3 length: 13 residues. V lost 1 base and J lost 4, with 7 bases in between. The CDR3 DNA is TGTGCCAGCAGCCAAGCTCTTCTCTATGGCTACACCTTC. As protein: CASSQALLYGYTF.

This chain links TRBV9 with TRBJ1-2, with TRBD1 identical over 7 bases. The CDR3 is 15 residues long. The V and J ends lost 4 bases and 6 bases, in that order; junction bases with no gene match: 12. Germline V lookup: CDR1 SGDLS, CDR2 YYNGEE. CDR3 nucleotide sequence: TGTGCCAGCAGCCATCCAGGGACAGTGATACATGGCTACACCTTC. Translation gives CASSHPGTVIHGYTF.

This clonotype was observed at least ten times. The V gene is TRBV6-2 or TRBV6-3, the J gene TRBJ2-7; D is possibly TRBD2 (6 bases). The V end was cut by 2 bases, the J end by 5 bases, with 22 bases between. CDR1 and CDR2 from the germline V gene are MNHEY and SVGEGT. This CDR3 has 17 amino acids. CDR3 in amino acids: CASSYPPRWTGVHEQYV. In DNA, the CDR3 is TGTGCCAGCAGTTACCCGCCGCGGTGGACGGGAGTCCACGAGCAGTACGTC.

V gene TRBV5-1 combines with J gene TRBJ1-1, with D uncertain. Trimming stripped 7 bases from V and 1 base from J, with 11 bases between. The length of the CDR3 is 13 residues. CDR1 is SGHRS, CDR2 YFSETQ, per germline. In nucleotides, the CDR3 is TGCGCCAGCGGGGTAGGTGGGAACACTGAAGCTTTCTTT. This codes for CASGVGGNTEAFF.

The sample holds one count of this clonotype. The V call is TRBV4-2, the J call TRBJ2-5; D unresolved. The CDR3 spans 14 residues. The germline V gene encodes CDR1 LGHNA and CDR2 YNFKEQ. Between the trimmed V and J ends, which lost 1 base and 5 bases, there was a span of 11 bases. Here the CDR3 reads CASSQGPEHETQYF. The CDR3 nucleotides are TGTGCCAGCAGCCAAGGTCCCGAGCACGAGACCCAGTACTTC.

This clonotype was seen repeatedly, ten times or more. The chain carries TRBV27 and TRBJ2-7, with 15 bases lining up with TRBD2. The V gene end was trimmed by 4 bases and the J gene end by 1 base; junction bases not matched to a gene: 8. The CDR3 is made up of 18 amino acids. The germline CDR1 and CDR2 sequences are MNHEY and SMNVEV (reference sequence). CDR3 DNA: TGTGCCAGCAGTTCGCTCGGGACTAGCGGGGGGTTATCCTACGAGCAGTACTTC. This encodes CASSSLGTSGGLSYEQYF.

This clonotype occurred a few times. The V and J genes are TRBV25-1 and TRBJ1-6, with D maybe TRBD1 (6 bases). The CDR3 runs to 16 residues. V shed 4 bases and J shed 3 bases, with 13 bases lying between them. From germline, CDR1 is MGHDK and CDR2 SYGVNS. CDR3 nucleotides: TGTGCCAGCAGTGCAGGGGAGTGGGTCTATAATTCACCCCTCCACTTT. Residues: CASSAGEWVYNSPLHF.

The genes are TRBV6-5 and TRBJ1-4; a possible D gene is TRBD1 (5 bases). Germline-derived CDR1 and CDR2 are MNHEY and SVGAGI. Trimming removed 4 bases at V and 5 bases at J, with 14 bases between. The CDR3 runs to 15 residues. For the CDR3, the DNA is TGTGCCAGCAGTTCCCTGGGCGGGGCGAATGAAAAACTGTTTTTT. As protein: CASSSLGGANEKLFF.